Presented here are 22 T cell receptor beta chains from one specimen sequenced in a study of T cell responses to AZD1222 COVID-19 vaccine (TCRdb year 2021). The time point label, read with the paper, signifies: baseline before first vaccination. The treatment or condition label on this specimen signifies: meningococcal conjugate vaccine given as trial control. Preparation of the library involved the immunoSEQ multiplex PCR assay. TCRdb re-hosts the immuneACCESS table, in-frame sequences only. Its copies lack some clones; in the studies checked, an unresolved V gene accounts for under half of them, and the cause for the rest is not known. For this sample there are some 150,000 clones; about 90% appear just once. Around 4.5% of the sample rests with the top ten. Source: peripheral blood, taken on day 0 of MenACWY control vaccination. The receptors stem from an adult in good health.

This chain connects TRBV5-1 to TRBJ1-1, with 8 bases that match TRBD1. From germline, CDR1 is SGHRS and CDR2 YFSETQ. This CDR3 contains 16 residues. Losses at the gene ends were 4 bases for V and 1 base for J; bases not matched to a gene: 9. This CDR3 is CASSAGTGSQNTEAFF. CDR3 DNA sequence: TGCGCCAGCAGCGCTGGGACAGGCTCCCAGAACACTGAAGCTTTCTTT.

The chain joins TRBV3-1 (or the pseudogene TRBV3-2) to TRBJ1-2; D unresolved. CDR1 and CDR2 (germline): LGHDT, YNNKEL (reference sequence). The CDR3 has 17 amino acids. V was clipped by 4 bases and J by 4 bases, with 22 bases between them. The CDR3 is CASSLHSSGPRTYGYTF. The CDR3 DNA reads TGTGCCAGCAGCCTTCACAGTTCGGGTCCGCGGACCTATGGCTACACCTTC.

This sequence joins TRBV30 and TRBJ1-4; D call uncertain. Trimming left V 0 bases short and J 5 bases short, with 7 bases between. The CDR3 runs 13 residues. Per germline, CDR1 GTSNPN and CDR2 SVGIG (reference sequence). The CDR3 DNA reads as TGTGCCTGGAGTGTAGGCAGAAATGAAAAACTGTTTTTT. It codes for CAWSVGRNEKLFF.

This clone occurred once. The V and J genes are TRBV5-4 and TRBJ2-6; D gene ambiguous. Deletions cut 3 bases from V and 0 bases from J, with 16 bases between. Per the germline V gene, CDR1 is SGHNT and CDR2 is YYREEE (reference sequence). The CDR3 extends over 18 amino acids. The CDR3 is CASSSPRAVSSGANVLTF. CDR3 bases: TGTGCCAGCAGCTCCCCCCGCGCCGTAAGCTCTGGGGCCAACGTCCTGACTTTC.

V usage is TRBV7-2 and J usage is TRBJ1-1; the D is unclear. The V end lost 5 bases, the J end lost 7 bases, and 14 bases lay between the germline ends. The germline V gene encodes CDR1 SGHTA and CDR2 FQGNSA. The CDR3 has 13 amino acids. CDR3 in amino acids: CASSTAWGSEAFF. The CDR3 DNA is TGTGCCAGCAGCACCGCGTGGGGAAGTGAAGCTTTCTTT.

This chain uses TRBV20-1 with TRBJ2-3, with D possibly called TRBD1 or TRBD2 (5 bases each). Trimming removed 6 bases from V and 4 bases from J, with 8 bases in between. The CDR3 is 11 residues long. Germline loops: CDR1 DFQATT, CDR2 SNEGSKA (reference sequence). CDR3: CSAGTADTQYF. The DNA of the CDR3 is TGCAGTGCGGGGACGGCAGATACGCAGTATTTT.

The chain uses TRBV19 and TRBJ1-4; D unclear. Germline values: CDR1 LNHDA, CDR2 SQIVND (reference sequence). The length of the CDR3 is 13 residues. The ends were cut back, 4 bases at V and 0 bases at J, with 3 bases in the middle. This CDR3 is CASSTTTNEKLFF. In nucleotides, the CDR3 is TGTGCCAGTAGTACAACAACTAATGAAAAACTGTTTTTT.

The gene calls are TRBV4-1 and TRBJ1-3; no clear D. The germline V gene encodes CDR1 MGHRA and CDR2 YSYEKL. Trimming shortened V by 0 bases and J by 0 bases, and 15 bases separated the two germline ends. The CDR3 contains 18 residues. CDR3 sequence reads: CASSQEYGRPYSGNTIYF. The CDR3 nucleotides are TGCGCCAGCAGCCAAGAATATGGGCGCCCCTACTCTGGAAACACCATATATTTT.

This CDR3 reads CASRILAGTDNSPLHF. Here the CDR3 DNA reads TGTGCCAGCAGGATCCTCGCCGGGACAGATAATTCACCCCTCCACTTT. The chain couples TRBV28 to TRBJ1-6, with 7 bases identical to TRBD1. Germline values: CDR1 MDHEN, CDR2 SYDVKM. This CDR3 is 16 amino acids long. V dropped 6 bases and J dropped 5; count of bases not matched to a gene: 10.

The J gene is TRBJ1-4, the V gene TRBV18; D is undetermined. Germline V gene data show CDR1 as KGHSH and CDR2 as LQKENI. Trimming shortened V by 5 bases and J by 4 bases, and 11 bases separated the two germline ends. This CDR3 has 14 amino acids. CDR3 region: CASSTREFNEKLFF. The CDR3 DNA is TGTGCCAGCTCAACCCGGGAGTTTAATGAAAAACTGTTTTTT. Combining the CDR3 with reference TRBV18 and TRBJ1-4 gives the whole variable domain NAGVMQNPRHLVRRRGQEARLRCSPMKGHSHVYWYRQLPEEGLKFMVYLQKENIIDESGMPKERFSAEFPKEGPSILRIQQVVRGDSAAYFCASSTREFNEKLFFGSGTQLSVL.

The rearrangement links TRBV6-1 to TRBJ2-5, with D uncertain. The length of the CDR3 is 11 residues. V was cut by 1 base and J by 9 bases, with 6 bases left in between. Germline V gene lookup returns CDR1 MNHNS and CDR2 SASEGT. CDR3 DNA sequence: TGTGCCAGCAGTGAAGTTGGGTCCCAGTACTTC. Encoded protein: CASSEVGSQYF.

The CDR3, as DNA: TGTGCCAGCTCACTTTCGACAGTATACTCTGGAAACACCATATATTTT. It specifies CASSLSTVYSGNTIYF. The gene calls are TRBV18 and TRBJ1-3; the D gene is possibly TRBD1 (5 bases). Trimming took off 4 bases at V and 0 bases at J, with 13 bases between the two ends. The CDR3 is 16 amino acids. CDR1 is KGHSH and CDR2 is LQKENI in the germline V gene. The whole variable domain, filled in from reference TRBV18 and TRBJ1-3, reads NAGVMQNPRHLVRRRGQEARLRCSPMKGHSHVYWYRQLPEEGLKFMVYLQKENIIDESGMPKERFSAEFPKEGPSILRIQQVVRGDSAAYFCASSLSTVYSGNTIYFGEGSWLTVV.

CDR3 loop: CASLRENGYTF. CDR3 nucleotides: TGTGCCAGCCTCCGGGAGAATGGCTACACCTTC. The rearrangement uses TRBV19 and TRBJ1-2; D unresolved. The germline V gene has CDR1 LNHDA and CDR2 SQIVND (reference sequence). V was cut by 9 bases and J by 6 bases, with 11 bases left in between. This CDR3 is built from 11 residues.

The J gene is TRBJ2-1, the V gene TRBV29-1; a possible D gene is TRBD1 (5 bases). Trimming shortened V by 6 bases and J by 4 bases, and 16 bases separated the two germline ends. From germline, CDR1 is SQVTM and CDR2 ANQGSEA. The CDR3 totals 14 residues. As DNA, the CDR3 is TGCAGCGTCCCGCAGGGTGTCCGGTACAATGAGCAGTTCTTC. Its protein is CSVPQGVRYNEQFF.

CDR3 protein: CASSDRSSYNEQFF. Written as DNA, the CDR3 is TGTGCCAGCAGTGACAGATCCTCCTACAATGAGCAGTTCTTC. The chain has TRBV6-1 and TRBJ2-1, with no clear D. The CDR3 consists of 14 residues. Trimming shortened V by 3 bases and J by 0 bases, and 6 bases separated the two germline ends. From germline, CDR1 is MNHNS and CDR2 SASEGT.

This chain links TRBV27 with TRBJ2-5; tentative D call: TRBD2 (6 bases). The germline CDR1 and CDR2 sequences are MNHEY and SMNVEV (reference sequence). Trimming took 3 bases from V and 2 from J, leaving 16 bases between them. This CDR3 has 16 amino acids. The CDR3 DNA reads TGTGCCAGCAGTTTCGCGGGGCTCGGTGAACAAGAGACCCAGTACTTC. It is translated as CASSFAGLGEQETQYF.

The rearrangement uses TRBV19 and TRBJ2-1; D could derive from TRBD1 or TRBD2 (5 bases each). Trimming removed 4 bases from V and 4 bases from J, with 11 bases in between. This CDR3 is 14 amino acids long. Germline V CDR1 and CDR2: LNHDA, SQIVND (reference sequence). CDR3 bases: TGTGCCAGTAGTAAGATGGGGGAATACAATGAGCAGTTCTTC. Translated, it gives CASSKMGEYNEQFF.

The chain employs TRBV24-1 and TRBJ1-6; 8 nucleotides agree with TRBD1. Unmatched junction bases numbered 13, after V lost 8 bases and J lost 5 bases. The germline CDR1 and CDR2 sequences are KGHDR and SFDVKD. CDR3 length: 17 residues. CDR3 sequence (DNA): TGTGCCACCACAGGGACAGGAGGTAAAATCGATAATTCACCCCTCCACTTT. This gives the protein CATTGTGGKIDNSPLHF.

This chain joins TRBV20-1 and TRBJ1-2; the D gene is possibly TRBD1 (6 bases). Between the trimmed V and J ends, which lost 3 bases and 4 bases, there was a span of 18 bases. Per germline, CDR1 DFQATT and CDR2 SNEGSKA (reference sequence). This CDR3 has 15 residues. The CDR3 nucleotides read TGCAGTGCTAGTGGGAGGGGGGGCGGCCTCTATGGCTACACCTTC. This gives the protein CSASGRGGGLYGYTF.

V usage is TRBV6-1 and J usage is TRBJ1-2, with no clear D. Germline V gives CDR1 MNHNS, CDR2 SASEGT. With 3 bases removed from V and 5 bases from J, the gap between germline ends came to 10 bases. The CDR3 is made up of 13 amino acids. This CDR3 reads CASSDVGRYGYTF. DNA for the CDR3: TGTGCCAGCAGTGATGTGGGCCGGTATGGCTACACCTTC.

This chain connects TRBV29-1 to TRBJ1-1; 8 bases agree with TRBD1. Germline V gives CDR1 SQVTM, CDR2 ANQGSEA. V lost 2 bases, J lost 1 base, and 18 bases stayed unmatched. This CDR3 is 19 amino acids long. The CDR3 DNA reads TGCAGCGTTGAATCTCGACAGGGGAGTTTTATGCGTCCGAACACTGAAGCTTTCTTT. It yields the protein CSVESRQGSFMRPNTEAFF.

About this clone itself: At the DNA level, this CDR3 is encoded by other sequences in the same sample as well. J is TRBJ1-5 and V is TRBV19; no clear D. CDR3 length: 14 residues. Trimming removed 3 bases from V and 0 bases from J, with 6 bases in between. CDR1 is LNHDA and CDR2 is SQIVND in the germline V gene (reference sequence). The CDR3 loop reads CASSIDHSNQPQHF. Written as DNA, the CDR3 is TGTGCCAGTAGTATTGACCATAGCAATCAGCCCCAGCATTTT. The full variable domain, rest sourced from reference TRBV19 and TRBJ1-5, is DGGITQSPKYLFRKEGQNVTLSCEQNLNHDAMYWYRQDPGQGLRLIYYSQIVNDFQKGDIAEGYSVSREKKESFPLTVTSAQKNPTAFYLCASSIDHSNQPQHFGDGTRLSIL.